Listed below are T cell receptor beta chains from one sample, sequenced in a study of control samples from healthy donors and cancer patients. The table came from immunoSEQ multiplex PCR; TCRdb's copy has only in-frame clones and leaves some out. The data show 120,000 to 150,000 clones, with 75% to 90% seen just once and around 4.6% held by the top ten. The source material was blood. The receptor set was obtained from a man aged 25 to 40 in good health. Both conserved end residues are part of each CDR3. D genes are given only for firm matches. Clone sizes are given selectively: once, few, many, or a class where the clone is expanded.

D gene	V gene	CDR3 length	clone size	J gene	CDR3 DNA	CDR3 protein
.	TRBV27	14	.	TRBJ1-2	TGTGCCAGCAGTTCCCACCCAGGGTGGTATGGCTACACCTTC	CASSSHPGWYGYTF
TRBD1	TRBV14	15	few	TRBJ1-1	TGTGCCAGCAGCGACAGGGCAAGGAAGAACACTGAAGCTTTCTTT	CASSDRARKNTEAFF
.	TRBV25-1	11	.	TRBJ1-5	TGTGCCTCCGGTCACAATCAGCCCCAGCATTTT	CASGHNQPQHF
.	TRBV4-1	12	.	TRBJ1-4	TGCGCCAGCAGCCTAAGTGGAGAAAAACTGTTTTTT	CASSLSGEKLFF
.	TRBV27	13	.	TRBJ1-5	TGTGCCAGCAGGGTAACAGGGAATCAGCCCCAGCATTTT	CASRVTGNQPQHF
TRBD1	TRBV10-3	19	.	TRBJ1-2	TGTGCCATCAGTGAGATGGCGGTGTCTAACAGGGGGCTCCTCCGTGGCTACACCTTC	CAISEMAVSNRGLLRGYTF
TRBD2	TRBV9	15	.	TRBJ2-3	TGTGCCAGCAGCGCCGGGGGGAGATCTTCGGATACGCAGTATTTT	CASSAGGRSSDTQYF
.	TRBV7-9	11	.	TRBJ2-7	TGTGCCAGCAGCTTAGATGGGGAGCAGTACTTC	CASSLDGEQYF
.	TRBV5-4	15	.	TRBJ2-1	TGTGCCAGCAGCTTGAAGACCCAAACTTACAATGAGCAGTTCTTC	CASSLKTQTYNEQFF
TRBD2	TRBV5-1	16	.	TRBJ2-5	TGCGCCAGCAGCTCAGGACTAGCGGGAGTTTCTGAGACCCAGTACTTC	CASSSGLAGVSETQYF
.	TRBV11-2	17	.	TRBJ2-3	TGTGCCAGCAGCTTGGGGGACAGCGGGTCAGGCACAGATACGCAGTATTTT	CASSLGDSGSGTDTQYF
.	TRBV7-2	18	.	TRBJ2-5	TGTGCCAGCAGCTTTCGCAAGGTCCGGGGATCCGCTGAAGAGACCCAGTACTTC	CASSFRKVRGSAEETQYF
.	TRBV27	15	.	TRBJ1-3	TGTGCCAGCAGTTCCTCCCGGACAGTGGGAAACACCATATATTTT	CASSSSRTVGNTIYF
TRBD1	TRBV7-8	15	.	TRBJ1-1	TGTGCCAGCAGCTTAGGTACAGGGGGCCTCTCTGAAGCTTTCTTT	CASSLGTGGLSEAFF
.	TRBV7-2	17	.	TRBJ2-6	TGTGCCAGCAGCACAGTGGCGAGGACAACTGGGGCCAACGTCCTGACTTTC	CASSTVARTTGANVLTF
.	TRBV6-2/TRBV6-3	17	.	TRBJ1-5	TGTGCCAGCAGTTACTCCGCAGCGGCTTATAGCAATCAGCCCCAGCATTTT	CASSYSAAAYSNQPQHF
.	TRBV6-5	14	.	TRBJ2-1	TGTGCCAGCTCAGGGGGGACTACCTACAATGAGCAGTTCTTC	CASSGGTTYNEQFF
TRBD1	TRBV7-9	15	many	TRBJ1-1	TGTGCCAGCAGCTTGGCAGGGGGCGGTGGCACTGAAGCTTTCTTT	CASSLAGGGGTEAFF
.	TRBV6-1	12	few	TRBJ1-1	TGTGCCAGCAGTGAAAGCGAGGCGAGAGCTTTCTTT	CASSESEARAFF
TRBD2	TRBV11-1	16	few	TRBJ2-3	TGTGCCAGCAGCTCGACTAGCGGGAGCGGCACAGATACGCAGTATTTT	CASSSTSGSGTDTQYF
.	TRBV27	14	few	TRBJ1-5	TGTGCCAGCAGTTCAATCAATAGCAATCAGCCCCAGCATTTT	CASSSINSNQPQHF
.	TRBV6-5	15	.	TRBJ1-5	TGTGCCAGCAGACTCGACAGGACTAGCAATCAGCCCCAGCATTTT	CASRLDRTSNQPQHF
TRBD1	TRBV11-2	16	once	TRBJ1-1	TGTGCCAGCAGCCTACGCTTAGACAGGGATGGGGCTGAAGCTTTCTTT	CASSLRLDRDGAEAFF
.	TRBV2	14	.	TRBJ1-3	TGTGCCAGCTCGCGGGGTTTCAGGGCGGACACCATATATTTT	CASSRGFRADTIYF
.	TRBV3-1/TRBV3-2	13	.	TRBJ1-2	TGTGCCAGCAGCCAAGGAGCGGGCTATGGCTACACCTTC	CASSQGAGYGYTF
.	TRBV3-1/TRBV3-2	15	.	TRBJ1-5	TGTGCCAGCAGCCAAGCGGCAGGCCGGGATCAGCCCCAGCATTTT	CASSQAAGRDQPQHF
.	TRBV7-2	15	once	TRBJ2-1	TGTGCCAGCAGCTTACCGAGGCAGGGCTACAATGAGCAGTTCTTC	CASSLPRQGYNEQFF
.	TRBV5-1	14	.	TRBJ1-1	TGCGCCAGCAGCCCACAGGGAGGGAACACTGAAGCTTTCTTT	CASSPQGGNTEAFF